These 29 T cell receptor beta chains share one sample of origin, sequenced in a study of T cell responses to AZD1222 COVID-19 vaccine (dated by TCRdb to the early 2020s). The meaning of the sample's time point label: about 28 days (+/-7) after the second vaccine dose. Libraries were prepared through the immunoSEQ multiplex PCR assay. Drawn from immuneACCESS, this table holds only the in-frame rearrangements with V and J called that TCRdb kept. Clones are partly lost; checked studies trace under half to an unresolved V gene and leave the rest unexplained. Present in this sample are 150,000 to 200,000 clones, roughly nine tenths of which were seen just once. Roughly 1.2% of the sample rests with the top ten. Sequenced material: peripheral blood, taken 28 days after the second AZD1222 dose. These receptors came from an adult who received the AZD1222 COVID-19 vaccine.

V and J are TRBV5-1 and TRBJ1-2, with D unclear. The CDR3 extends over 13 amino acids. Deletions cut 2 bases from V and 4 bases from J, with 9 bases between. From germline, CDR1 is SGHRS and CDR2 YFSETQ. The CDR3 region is CASSFGQPYGYTF. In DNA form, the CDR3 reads TGCGCCAGCAGCTTCGGGCAGCCCTATGGCTACACCTTC.

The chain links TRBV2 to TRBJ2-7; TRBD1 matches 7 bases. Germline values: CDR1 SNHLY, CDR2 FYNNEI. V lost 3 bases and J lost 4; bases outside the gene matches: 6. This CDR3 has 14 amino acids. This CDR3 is CASSDQGEGYEQYF. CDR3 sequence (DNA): TGTGCCAGCAGTGATCAGGGGGAAGGATACGAGCAGTACTTC.

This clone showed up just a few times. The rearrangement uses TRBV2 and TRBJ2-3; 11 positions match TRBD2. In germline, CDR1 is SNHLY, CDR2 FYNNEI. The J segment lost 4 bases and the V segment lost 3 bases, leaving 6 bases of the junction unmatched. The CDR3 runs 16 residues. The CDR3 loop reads CASSESSGRSADTQYF. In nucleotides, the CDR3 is TGTGCCAGCAGTGAGTCTAGCGGGAGGAGCGCAGATACGCAGTATTTT.

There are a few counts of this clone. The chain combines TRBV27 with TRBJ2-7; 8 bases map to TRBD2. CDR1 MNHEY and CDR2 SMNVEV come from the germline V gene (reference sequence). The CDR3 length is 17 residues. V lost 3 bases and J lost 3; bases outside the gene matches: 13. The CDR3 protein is CASSFSGTRGRGYEQYF. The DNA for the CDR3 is TGTGCCAGCAGTTTTTCCGGGACTAGGGGTCGAGGCTACGAGCAGTACTTC.

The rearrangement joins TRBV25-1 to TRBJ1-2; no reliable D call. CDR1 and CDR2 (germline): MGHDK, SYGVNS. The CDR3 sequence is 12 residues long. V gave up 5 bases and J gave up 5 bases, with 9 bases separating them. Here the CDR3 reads CASSRSSYGYTF. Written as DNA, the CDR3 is TGTGCCAGCAGTAGGTCTTCTTATGGCTACACCTTC.

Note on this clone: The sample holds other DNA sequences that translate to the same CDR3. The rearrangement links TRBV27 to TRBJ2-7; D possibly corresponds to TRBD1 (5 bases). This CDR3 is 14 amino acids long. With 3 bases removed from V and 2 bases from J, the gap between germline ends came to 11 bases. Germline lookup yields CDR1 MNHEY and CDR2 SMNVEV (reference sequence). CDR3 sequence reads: CASSLGTGPYEQYF. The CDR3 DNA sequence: TGTGCCAGCAGTTTGGGAACAGGCCCCTACGAGCAGTACTTC.

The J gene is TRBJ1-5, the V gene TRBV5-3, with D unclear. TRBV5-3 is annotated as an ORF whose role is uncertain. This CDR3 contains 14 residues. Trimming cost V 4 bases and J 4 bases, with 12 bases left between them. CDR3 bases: TGTGCCAGAAGCGATGGACGGGAGAATCAGCCCCAGCATTTT. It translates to CARSDGRENQPQHF.

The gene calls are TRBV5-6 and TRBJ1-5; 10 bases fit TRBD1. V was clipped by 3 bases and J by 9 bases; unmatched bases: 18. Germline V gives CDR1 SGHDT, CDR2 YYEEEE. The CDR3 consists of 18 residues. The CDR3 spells CASSSRTQGQGGRRPQHF. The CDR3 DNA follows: TGTGCCAGCAGCTCCCGCACACAAGGACAGGGGGGGAGGCGGCCCCAGCATTTT.

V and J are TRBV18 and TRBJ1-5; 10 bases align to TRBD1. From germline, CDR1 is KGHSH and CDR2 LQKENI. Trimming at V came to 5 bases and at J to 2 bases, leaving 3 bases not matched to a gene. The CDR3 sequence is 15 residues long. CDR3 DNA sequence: TGTGCCAGCTCAAGTGGGACAGGGGGCAATCAGCCCCAGCATTTT. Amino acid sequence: CASSSGTGGNQPQHF.

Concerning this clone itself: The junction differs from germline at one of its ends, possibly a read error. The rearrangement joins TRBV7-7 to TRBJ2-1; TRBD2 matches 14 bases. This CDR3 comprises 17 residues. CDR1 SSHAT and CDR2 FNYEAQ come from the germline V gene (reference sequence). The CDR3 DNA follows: TGTGCTAGCAGCGGCCCACGACTAGCGGGGGGGCCCGGTGAGCAGTTCTTC. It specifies CASSGPRLAGGPGEQFF. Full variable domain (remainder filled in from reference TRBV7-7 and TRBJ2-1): GAGVSQSPRYKVTKRGQDVTLRCDPISSHATLYWYQQALGQGPEFLTYFNYEAQPDKSGLPSDRFSAERPEGSISTLTIQRTEQRDSAMYRCASSGPRLAGGPGEQFFGPGTRLTVL.

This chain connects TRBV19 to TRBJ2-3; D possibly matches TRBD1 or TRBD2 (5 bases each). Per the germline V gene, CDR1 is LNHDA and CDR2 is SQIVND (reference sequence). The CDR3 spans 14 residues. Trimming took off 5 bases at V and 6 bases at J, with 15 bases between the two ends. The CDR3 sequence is CASSPGSRGDTQYF. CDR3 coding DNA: TGTGCCAGTAGTCCAGGTTCGAGGGGTGATACGCAGTATTTT.

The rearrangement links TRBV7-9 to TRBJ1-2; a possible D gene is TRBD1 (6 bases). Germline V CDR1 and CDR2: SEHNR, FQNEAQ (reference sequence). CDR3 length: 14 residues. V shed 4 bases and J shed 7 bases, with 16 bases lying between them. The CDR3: CASSSGGGESGYTF. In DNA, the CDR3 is TGTGCCAGCAGCTCGGGAGGGGGGGAGAGTGGCTACACCTTC.

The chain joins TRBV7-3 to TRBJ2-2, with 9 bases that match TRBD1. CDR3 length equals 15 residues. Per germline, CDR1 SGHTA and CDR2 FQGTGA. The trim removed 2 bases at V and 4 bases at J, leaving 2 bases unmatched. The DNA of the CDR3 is TGTGCCAGCAGCTTAGTGACAGGGGGCACCGGGGAGCTGTTTTTT. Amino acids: CASSLVTGGTGELFF.

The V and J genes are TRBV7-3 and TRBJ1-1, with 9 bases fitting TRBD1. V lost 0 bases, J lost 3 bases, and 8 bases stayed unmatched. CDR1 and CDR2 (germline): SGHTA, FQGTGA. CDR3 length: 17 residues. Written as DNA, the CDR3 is TGTGCCAGCAGCTTAACCCGGGACAGGGAGCAAGACACTGAAGCTTTCTTT. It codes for CASSLTRDREQDTEAFF.

The CDR3 DNA sequence: TGTGCCAGCAGCCCAGGGACTAGCGGGATTTCTTTGGTCGAGCAGTACTTC. Translating gives CASSPGTSGISLVEQYF. The V gene is TRBV27, the J gene TRBJ2-7, with 13 bases matching TRBD2. The V gene's germline CDR1 is MNHEY and CDR2 SMNVEV (reference sequence). The trim removed 6 bases at V and 6 bases at J, leaving 14 bases unmatched. The CDR3 has 17 amino acids.

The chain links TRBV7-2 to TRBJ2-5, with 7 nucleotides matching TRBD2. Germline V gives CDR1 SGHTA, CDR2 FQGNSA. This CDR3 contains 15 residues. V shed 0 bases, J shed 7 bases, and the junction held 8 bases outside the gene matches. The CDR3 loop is CASSLATSGVGTQYF. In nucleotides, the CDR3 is TGTGCCAGCAGCTTAGCAACGAGCGGGGTCGGGACCCAGTACTTC.

The CDR3 reads CASSVLNVQPQHF. The CDR3 nucleotides read TGTGCCAGCAGCGTACTCAACGTTCAGCCCCAGCATTTT. This chain links TRBV9 with TRBJ1-5; no firm D call. Germline loops: CDR1 SGDLS, CDR2 YYNGEE. The CDR3 covers 13 residues. V lost 1 base to trimming and J lost 6 bases, with 8 bases between them.

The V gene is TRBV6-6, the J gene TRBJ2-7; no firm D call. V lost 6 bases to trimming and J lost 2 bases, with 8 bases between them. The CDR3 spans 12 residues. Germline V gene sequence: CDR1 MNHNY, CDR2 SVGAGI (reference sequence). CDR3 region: CASSVIPYEQYF. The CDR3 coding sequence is TGTGCCAGCAGCGTAATCCCCTACGAGCAGTACTTC.

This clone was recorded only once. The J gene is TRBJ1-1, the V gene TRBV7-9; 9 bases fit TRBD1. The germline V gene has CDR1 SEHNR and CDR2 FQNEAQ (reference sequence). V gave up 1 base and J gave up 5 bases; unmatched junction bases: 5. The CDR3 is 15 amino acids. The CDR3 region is CASSLEGQGGTEAFF. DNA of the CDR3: TGTGCCAGCAGCTTAGAGGGACAGGGAGGAACTGAAGCTTTCTTT.

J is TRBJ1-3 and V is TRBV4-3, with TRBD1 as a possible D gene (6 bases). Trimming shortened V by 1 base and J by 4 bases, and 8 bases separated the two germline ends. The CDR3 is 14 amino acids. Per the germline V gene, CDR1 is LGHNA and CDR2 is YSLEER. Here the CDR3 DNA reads TGCGCCAGCAGCCAAGGAGACAGGGGAAACACCATATATTTT. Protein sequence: CASSQGDRGNTIYF.

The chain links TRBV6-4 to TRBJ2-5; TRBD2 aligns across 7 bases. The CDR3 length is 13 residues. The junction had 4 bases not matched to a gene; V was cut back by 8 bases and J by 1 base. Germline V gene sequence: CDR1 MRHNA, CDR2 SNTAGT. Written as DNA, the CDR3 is TGTGCCAGCCGGGAGGTAACCCAAGAGACCCAGTACTTC. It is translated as CASREVTQETQYF.

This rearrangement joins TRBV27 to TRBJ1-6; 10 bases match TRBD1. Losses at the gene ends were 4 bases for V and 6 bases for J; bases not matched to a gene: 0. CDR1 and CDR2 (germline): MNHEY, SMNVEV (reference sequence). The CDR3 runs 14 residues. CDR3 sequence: CASSWDRGNSPLHF. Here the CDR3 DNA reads TGTGCCAGCAGTTGGGACAGGGGTAATTCACCCCTCCACTTT.

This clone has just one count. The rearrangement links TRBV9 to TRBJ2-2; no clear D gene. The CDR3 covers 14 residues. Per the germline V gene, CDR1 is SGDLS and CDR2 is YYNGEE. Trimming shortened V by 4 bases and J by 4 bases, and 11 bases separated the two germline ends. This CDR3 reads CASSLGSTTGELFF. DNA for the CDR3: TGTGCCAGCAGCCTCGGTTCTACCACCGGGGAGCTGTTTTTT.

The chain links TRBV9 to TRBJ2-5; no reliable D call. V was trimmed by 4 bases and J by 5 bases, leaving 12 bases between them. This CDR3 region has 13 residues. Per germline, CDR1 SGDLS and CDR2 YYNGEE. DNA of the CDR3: TGTGCCAGCAGCCCCCGGGTGGCGGAGACCCAGTACTTC. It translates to CASSPRVAETQYF.

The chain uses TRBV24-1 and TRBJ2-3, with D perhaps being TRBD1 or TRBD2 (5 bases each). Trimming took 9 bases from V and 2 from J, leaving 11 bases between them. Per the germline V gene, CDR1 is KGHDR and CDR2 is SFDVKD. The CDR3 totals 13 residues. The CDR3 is CATRGAFTDTQYF. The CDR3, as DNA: TGTGCCACCCGAGGGGCCTTCACAGATACGCAGTATTTT.

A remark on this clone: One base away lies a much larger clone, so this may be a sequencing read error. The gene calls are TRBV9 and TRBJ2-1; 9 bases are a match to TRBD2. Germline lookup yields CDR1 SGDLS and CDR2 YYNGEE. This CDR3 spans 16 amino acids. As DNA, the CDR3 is TGTGCCAACAGCGTACGGCCTAGCGGGAACTACAATGAGCAGTTCTTC. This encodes CANSVRPSGNYNEQFF.

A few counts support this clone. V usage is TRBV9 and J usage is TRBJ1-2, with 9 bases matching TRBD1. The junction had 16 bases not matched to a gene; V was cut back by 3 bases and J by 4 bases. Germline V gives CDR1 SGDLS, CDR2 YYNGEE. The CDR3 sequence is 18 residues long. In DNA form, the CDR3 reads TGTGCCAGCAGCGCCGGCCTCTTAACAGGGGGCTTAAGCTATGGCTACACCTTC. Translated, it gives CASSAGLLTGGLSYGYTF.

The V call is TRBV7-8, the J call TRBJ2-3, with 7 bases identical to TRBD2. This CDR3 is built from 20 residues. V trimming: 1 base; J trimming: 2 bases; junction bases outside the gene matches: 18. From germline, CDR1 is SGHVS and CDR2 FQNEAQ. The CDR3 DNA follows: TGTGCCAGCAGCTTAGTTAGTTTGGGCGGGAGCTGGGGTGACACAGATACGCAGTATTTT. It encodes CASSLVSLGGSWGDTDTQYF.

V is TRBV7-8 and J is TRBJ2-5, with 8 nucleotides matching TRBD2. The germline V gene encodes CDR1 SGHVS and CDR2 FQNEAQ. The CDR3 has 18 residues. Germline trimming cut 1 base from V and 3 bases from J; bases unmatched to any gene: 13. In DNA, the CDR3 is TGTGCCAGCAGCTTAGGGGTTGCGGGGGGCCTTCTTGAAGAGACCCAGTACTTC. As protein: CASSLGVAGGLLEETQYF.